The sample holds a few counts of the clone carrying this T cell receptor (beta chain). Its antigen is unidentified. The CDR3 loop spans 15 amino acids. With 4 bases clipped from V and 1 base from J, the junction kept 5 bases outside the gene matches. The germline CDR1 and CDR2 sequences are SGHTA and FQGTGA. These data come from a study of identical twins. Notes on the study in general: Carriage of fewer insertions was seen in abundant cord blood beta clonotypes, whereas memory repertoires showed none. The study drew conclusions from cross-sectional statistical analysis, not from following the same donors. Sequences that were beta out-of-frame showed weaker excess twin sharing.

Each cDNA held unique molecular identifiers, and template switching gave it a universal primer site. TCRdb called the 5' RACE reads again in MiXCR, with one record for every CDR3 protein. Here the sample spans about 530,000 distinct CDR3 sequences, 15% being singletons. These data were likewise used in another study, on yellow fever vaccine responses in identical twins.

The chain combines TRBV7-3 with TRBJ1-1; 8 bases agree with TRBD1. The source of this sequence is a woman aged 18 to 35 in good health. Sequencing was done on a sample of CD4+ T cells sorted from blood. In DNA, the CDR3 is TGTGCCAGCAGCTCGGGACAGGTCCCGAACACTGAAGCTTTCTTT. Amino acid sequence: CASSSGQVPNTEAFF.